This entry features one T cell receptor beta chain sequence. The target of this receptor is not known. No much larger clone exists at a distance of one base, and base qualities are not known. This entry comes from a study of T cell responses to AZD1222 COVID-19 vaccine (dated by TCRdb to the early 2020s). About the full investigation: AZD1222 recipients whose second dose came at about 4 weeks and those whose second dose came at about 12 weeks were combined into one group, since spike-specific TCR depth and breadth did not differ between the two schedules. TCR sequencing was performed for fewer than 250 trial participants, of whom 200 to 220 were given two doses of AZD1222 and roughly 25 were given two doses of MenACWY control vaccine. Enrollment into the trials was organized by age into subgroups of 18-55, 56-69 and 70-plus years, and those subgroups contained about 160, 30 and 59 TCR-sequenced participants, respectively.

Points the paper makes about the study in general: Participants were mostly white British, with more females than males. The authors suggested clonal diversity may have been underestimated. Epitopes outside the regions mutated in the B.1.351 and B.1.1.7 variants were reportedly recognized by nearly half of the unique spike-specific TCRs. Because no day 14 peak-response samples were available, repertoires were characterized only after the peak T cell response. After two AZD1222 doses, both the breadth and the depth of spike-specific TCRs were significantly higher than at day 0 and than in MenACWY recipients. Only six AZD1222 recipients were SARS-CoV-2 seropositive at baseline, limiting conclusions about previously exposed vaccinees. CD4 TCRs associated with the vaccine covered the entire spike protein, and the dominant responses were in regions 160-218 and 743-854. The 56-69-year group was small, and its depth increase did not reach significance, likely because of low power.

Based on the germline V gene, the CDR1 and CDR2 sequences are SGHRS and YFSETQ. V gives up 3 bases and J gives up 6 bases, and the segment between their germline ends measures 7 bases. From the cysteine through the phenylalanine, the CDR3 covers 11 amino acids. The kept DNA is CDR3 alone, 33 bases in frame from the first base. The sample's time point label is to be understood as: baseline before first vaccination. The vaccinee samples were drawn from two UK trials, COV001 and COV002, one of which was a single-blind randomized controlled phase 2/3 trial testing AZD1222 (ChAdOx1 nCoV-19) in healthy adults. Trial participant PBMC samples were collected at day 0 and day 28 after the second dose for TCRbeta chain sequencing. The CDR3 regions of human TCRbeta chains were analyzed by immunosequencing. The paper's data handling went like this. Repertoire TCRs were matched against a reference library of SARS-CoV-2-specific TCRs generated with the MIRA antigen-specificity platform. Breadth was defined as the fraction of unique TCRs that were SARS-CoV-2-associated. Depth was defined as the fraction of total T cells that were SARS-CoV-2-associated. Using the MIRA data, each spike-specific TCR was assigned both to the spike region to which the TCR was reactive and to a CD4 or CD8 class. Log10-transformed breadth and depth values were compared by one-way ANOVA with Sidak's multiple comparisons tests. TCRdb took this table from immuneACCESS and kept in-frame rearrangements with V and J called. Such tables lack part of the clones; where checked against another copy, unresolved V genes explain under half of the gap, and the rest is unexplained. For V, J and clone size, that table is used; D and trimming come from the DNA. This sample has about 110,000 clones in its table, and about 88% of those were observed once. 1.6% of the sample belongs to the ten largest clones.

The rearrangement joined TRBV5-1 to TRBJ2-7; the D segment cannot be called with confidence. The source was peripheral blood, collected on day 0 of AZD1222 vaccination. The clonotype was recovered from an adult in good health. The DNA reads as follows: TGCGCCAGCAGCTACAACAGCGAGCAGTACTTC. This sequence encodes CASSYNSEQYF.